The clone carrying this TCR beta chain was counted only a few times. This sample is drawn from a study of T cells after somatic rescue of genetic block. TCRdb's copy holds only in-frame clones and misses some; the assay was immunoSEQ multiplex PCR. The sample has 10,000 to 15,000 clones, around 67% seen once. The CDR3 has 15 amino acids. Germline trimming cut 7 bases from V and 4 bases from J; bases unmatched to any gene: 7. Germline V gene data show CDR1 as LNHDA and CDR2 as SQIVND (reference sequence). The chain employs TRBV19 and TRBJ2-2; TRBD2 matches 9 bases. The origin of this receptor is a boy aged 10-17 years. The sample was peripheral blood mononuclear cells (PBMCs). CDR3 protein: CASNRGTSSTGELFF. CDR3 in DNA: TGTGCCAGTAACCGAGGGACTAGCTCCACCGGGGAGCTGTTTTTT.